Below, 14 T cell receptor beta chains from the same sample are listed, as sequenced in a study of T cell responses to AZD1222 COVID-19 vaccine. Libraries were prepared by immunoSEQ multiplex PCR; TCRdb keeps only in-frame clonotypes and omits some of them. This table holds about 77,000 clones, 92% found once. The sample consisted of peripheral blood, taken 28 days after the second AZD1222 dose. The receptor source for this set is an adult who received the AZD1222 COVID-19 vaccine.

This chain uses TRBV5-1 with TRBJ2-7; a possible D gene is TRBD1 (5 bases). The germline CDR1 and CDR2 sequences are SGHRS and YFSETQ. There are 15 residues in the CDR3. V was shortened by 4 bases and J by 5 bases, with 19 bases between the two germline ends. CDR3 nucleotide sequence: TGCGCCAGCAGCCGAAGGGGCCTGAAGACCCACGAGCAGTACTTC. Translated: CASSRRGLKTHEQYF. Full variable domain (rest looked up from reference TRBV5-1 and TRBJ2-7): KAGVTQTPRYLIKTRGQQVTLSCSPISGHRSVSWYQQTPGQGLQFLFEYFSETQRNKGNFPGRFSGRQFSNSRSEMNVSTLELGDSALYLCASSRRGLKTHEQYFGPGTRLTVT.

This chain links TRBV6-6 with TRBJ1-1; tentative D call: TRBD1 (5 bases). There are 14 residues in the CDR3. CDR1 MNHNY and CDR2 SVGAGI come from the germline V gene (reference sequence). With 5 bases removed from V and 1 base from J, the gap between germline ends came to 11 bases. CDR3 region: CASSGGLGNTEAFF. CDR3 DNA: TGTGCCAGCAGTGGGGGGTTGGGGAACACTGAAGCTTTCTTT.

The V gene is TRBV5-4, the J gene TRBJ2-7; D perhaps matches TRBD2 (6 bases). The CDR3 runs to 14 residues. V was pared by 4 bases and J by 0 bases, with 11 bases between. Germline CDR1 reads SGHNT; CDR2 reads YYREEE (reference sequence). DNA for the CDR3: TGTGCCAGCAGCCCGGACTACAGCTCCTACGAGCAGTACTTC. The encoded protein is CASSPDYSSYEQYF.

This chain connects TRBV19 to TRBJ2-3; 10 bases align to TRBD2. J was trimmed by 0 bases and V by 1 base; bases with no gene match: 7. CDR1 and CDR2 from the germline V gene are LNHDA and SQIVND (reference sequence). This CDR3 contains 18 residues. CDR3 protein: CASSIGTSGSASTDTQYF. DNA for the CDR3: TGTGCCAGTAGTATAGGGACTAGCGGAAGTGCTAGCACAGATACGCAGTATTTT. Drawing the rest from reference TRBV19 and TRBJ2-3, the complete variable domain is DGGITQSPKYLFRKEGQNVTLSCEQNLNHDAMYWYRQDPGQGLRLIYYSQIVNDFQKGDIAEGYSVSREKKESFPLTVTSAQKNPTAFYLCASSIGTSGSASTDTQYFGPGTRLTVL.

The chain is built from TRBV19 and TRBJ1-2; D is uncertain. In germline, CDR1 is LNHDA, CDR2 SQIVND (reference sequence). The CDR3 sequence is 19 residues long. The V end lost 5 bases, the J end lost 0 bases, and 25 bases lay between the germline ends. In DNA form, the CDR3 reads TGTGCCAGTAGTCCGCGGGGAGGTCGGCCGACGTTAGCTAACTATGGCTACACCTTC. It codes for CASSPRGGRPTLANYGYTF.

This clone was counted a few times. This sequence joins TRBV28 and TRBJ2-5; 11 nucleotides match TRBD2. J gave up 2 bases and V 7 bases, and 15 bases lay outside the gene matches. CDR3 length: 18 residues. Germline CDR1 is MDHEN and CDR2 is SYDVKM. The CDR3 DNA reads TGTGCCAGCATCGATAATGGGGCTAGCGGGAGGAAACAAGAGACCCAGTACTTC. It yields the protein CASIDNGASGRKQETQYF.

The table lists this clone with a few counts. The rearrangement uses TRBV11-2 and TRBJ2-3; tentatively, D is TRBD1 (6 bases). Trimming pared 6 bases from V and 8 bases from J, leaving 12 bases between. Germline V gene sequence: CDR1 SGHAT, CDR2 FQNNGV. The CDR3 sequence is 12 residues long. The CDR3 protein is CASSSQGGTQYF. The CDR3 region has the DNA TGTGCCAGCAGTTCACAGGGTGGTACGCAGTATTTT.

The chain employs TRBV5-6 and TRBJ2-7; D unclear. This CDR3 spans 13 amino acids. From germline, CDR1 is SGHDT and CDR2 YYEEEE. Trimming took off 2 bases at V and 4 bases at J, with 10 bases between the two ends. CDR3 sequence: CASSLTAGYEQYF. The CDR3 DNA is TGTGCCAGCAGCTTAACCGCCGGGTACGAGCAGTACTTC.

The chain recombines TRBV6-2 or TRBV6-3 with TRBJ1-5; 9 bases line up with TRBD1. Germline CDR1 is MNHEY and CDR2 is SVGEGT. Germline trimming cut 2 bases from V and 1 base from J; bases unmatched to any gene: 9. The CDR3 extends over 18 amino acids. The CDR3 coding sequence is TGTGCCAGCAGTTACCCGGGACAGGGAATTAGAAGCAATCAGCCCCAGCATTTT. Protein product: CASSYPGQGIRSNQPQHF.

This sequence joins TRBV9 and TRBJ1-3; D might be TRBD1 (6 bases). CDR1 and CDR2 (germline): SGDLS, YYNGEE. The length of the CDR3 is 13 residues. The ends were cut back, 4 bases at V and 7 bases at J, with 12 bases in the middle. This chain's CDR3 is CASSPNRANTIYF. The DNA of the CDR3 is TGTGCCAGCAGCCCTAACAGGGCCAACACCATATATTTT. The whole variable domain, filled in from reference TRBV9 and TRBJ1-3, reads DSGVTQTPKHLITATGQRVTLRCSPRSGDLSVYWYQQSLDQGLQFLIQYYNGEERAKGNILERFSAQQFPDLHSELNLSSLELGDSALYFCASSPNRANTIYFGEGSWLTVV.

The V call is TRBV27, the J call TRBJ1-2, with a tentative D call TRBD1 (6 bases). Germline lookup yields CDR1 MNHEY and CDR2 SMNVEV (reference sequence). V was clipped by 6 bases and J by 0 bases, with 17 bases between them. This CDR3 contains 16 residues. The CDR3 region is CASSPRGAKANYGYTF. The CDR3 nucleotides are TGTGCCAGCAGCCCCCGGGGGGCGAAAGCTAACTATGGCTACACCTTC.

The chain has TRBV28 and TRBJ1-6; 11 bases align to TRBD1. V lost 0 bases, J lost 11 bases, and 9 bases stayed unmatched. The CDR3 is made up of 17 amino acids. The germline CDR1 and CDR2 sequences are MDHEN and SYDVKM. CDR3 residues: CASSLWEARDRGAPLHF. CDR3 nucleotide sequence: TGTGCCAGCAGTTTATGGGAGGCCCGGGACAGGGGGGCACCCCTCCACTTT.

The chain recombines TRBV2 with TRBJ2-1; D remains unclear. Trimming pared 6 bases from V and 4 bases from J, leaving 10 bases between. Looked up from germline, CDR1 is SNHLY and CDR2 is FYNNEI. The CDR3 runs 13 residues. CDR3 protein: CASREANYNEQFF. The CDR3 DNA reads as TGTGCCAGCAGAGAGGCGAATTACAATGAGCAGTTCTTC.

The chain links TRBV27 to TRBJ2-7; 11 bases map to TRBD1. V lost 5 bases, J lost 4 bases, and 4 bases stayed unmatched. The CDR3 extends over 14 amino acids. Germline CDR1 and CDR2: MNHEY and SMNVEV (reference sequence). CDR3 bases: TGTGCCAGCAGTCGGGACAGGGGGATATACGAGCAGTACTTC. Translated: CASSRDRGIYEQYF.